This T cell receptor (beta chain) is from a study of cytomegalovirus exposure and HLA in healthy donors (dated by TCRdb to about 2017). Regarding the study in general: An earlier analysis of 587 of the donors reported approximately 300 Gb of sequence data and 117 million unique TCR beta sequences obtained from some 170 million T cells. An early release that covered 500 to 800 HLA-typed donors contained about 300 gigabases of sequencing data and 65 million to 100 million unique TCR sequences. The genetic ancestry cluster associated with self-reported Caucasian donors included around 76% of the 300 to 400 genotyped donors. The aim of the study was to test whether cataloging public T cell receptors could identify signatures of past pathogen exposure. The T cell repertoires of some 670 subjects were profiled by immunosequencing and related to cytomegalovirus serostatus. A separate validation cohort of 100 to 150 different subjects was used in addition to the roughly 620-subject first cohort. The study combined high-throughput TCR immunosequencing, statistical association of individual TCRs with disease status, and machine learning to predict cytomegalovirus infection status. In a later analysis, previously published TCR beta repertoires from several hundred donors were re-analyzed and high-resolution HLA genotyping was added so that TCR occurrence patterns could be studied. Rather than drawing on any new phenotypic data, the later analysis identified candidate immune exposures from TCR beta sequences and the way those sequences occurred across donors. To decide whether each TCR beta V gene segment behaved as functional or pseudogenic, an earlier analysis of some 540 of the donors relied on high-throughput TCR beta sequencing. Donor age, sex, ethnicity and CMV serostatus were collected together with the repertoire data. A later genetic analysis used genome-wide SNP genotypes for about 60% of the roughly 700 donors, treating that subset as a discovery cohort. Every discovery cohort repertoire had been produced on one sequencing platform. Class I and class II HLA loci were covered by the typing at four-digit resolution. Typing coverage varied by locus: roughly 629-630 donors for A, B, C, DRB1 and DQB1; approximately 560 for DQA1; 600 to 610 for DPA1; 400 to 480 for DPB1. Roughly five DR-DQ haplotypes were handled as single units for association and clustering, since linkage in the cohort was strong. Among about 370 genotyped donors of the cohort, an average of around 250,000 unique TCR beta nucleotide sequences was sequenced per donor, of which approximately 19% were non-productive. What the study reported, not specific to this receptor: Sequencing depth was assumed to be roughly uniform across donors in the presence/absence analyses, though that assumption may not hold. Assigning TCR associations to individual alleles was difficult when HLA alleles, especially DR and DQ, strongly co-occurred. In an earlier analysis of 500 to 650 of the donors, most TCR beta V segments appeared in productive rearrangements about 87% or about 30% of the time, broadly matching IMGT annotations. A few of the identified cytomegalovirus-associated TCR beta chains were confirmed in vitro to be specific for cytomegalovirus antigens. Some IMGT-functional V segments, including TRBV6-2 and TRBV6-3, could not be told apart with the 87-base-pair reads, so those segments were excluded. The authors suggested that the approach could potentially be generalized to other disease states and immunological phenotypes. The sequencing pipeline was judged likely to have produced a cluster of highly shared sequence variants as a technical artifact. Because counts were too low, about 17 rarely observed V segments, including chromosome 9 orphons, were excluded from the earlier analysis of around 640 of the donors. The classifier was reported to diagnose cytomegalovirus status with high specificity and sensitivity in both the original cohort and the validation cohort. In a later analysis, several top co-occurrence clusters were reported to appear linked to parvovirus B19, influenza, CMV and Epstein-Barr virus. According to a later genetic analysis, donors in an Asian-associated ancestry cluster had fewer N-insertions in productive TCRs than the roughly 670-donor mean. A later analysis found that most CMV-associated TCR beta chains appeared HLA-restricted, with HLA associations seemingly driven largely by CMV exposure. For the cohort, immune exposure information was limited to CMV serostatus. A later genetic analysis associated a missense DCLRE1C variant with V-gene and J-gene trimming of TCR beta chains, and an independent cohort replicated the association. The study listed 164 TCR beta chains as associated with cytomegalovirus. Because HLA typing was unavailable for some donors at each locus, only the typed subset was used in association tests. A later analysis found that HLA-associated TCR beta chains were more clonally expanded and had lower generation probabilities than equally common non-associated chains. Across donors, most TCR sequences were observed very rarely, whereas some public TCRs were present in many individuals. A further reported finding was that TCR beta sequences accurately predicted the HLA-A and HLA-B alleles for most subjects in the first cohort. Linkage disequilibrium might explain the correlated functional status among segregating V segments, but an unknown experimental factor could not be ruled out. In a later analysis, the rate of TCR association differed among HLA loci, with DRB1 alleles having the most associated TCRs and HLA-C alleles having the fewest. At a false discovery rate of 0.05, a later analysis linked 15,000 to 20,000 TCR beta sequences to specific HLA alleles. Only TCR beta chains were sequenced in this cohort, and the absence of alpha or paired-chain data limited detectable features.

The germline V gene (reference sequence) provides CDR1 PRHDT and CDR2 FYEKMQ. From the cysteine through the phenylalanine, the CDR3 covers 16 amino acids. The read is trimmed to its CDR3 DNA, 48 bases read in frame from base 1. V is reduced by 2 bases and J by 3 bases, leaving a spacing of 16 bases between them. The cohort was made up of 666 healthy bone marrow donors. All cohort members were sampled while nominally healthy, although unrecorded immune exposures were likely present. The donor was CMV seronegative and belonged to the group of several hundred seronegative cohort members. Each donor provided a peripheral blood sample, and peripheral blood mononuclear cells were used for TCR beta sequencing. The Qiagen DNeasy Blood Extraction Kit was used to extract genomic DNA from the blood cell samples. To prepare the library, the immunoSEQ multiplex PCR assay was applied. For the multiplex PCR, a mixture combining 60 forward primers for TCR Vbeta segments and 13 reverse primers for TCR Jbeta segments was used. A multiplex PCR assay on genomic DNA amplified the CDR3 region of rearranged TCR beta genes. The amplified TCR beta libraries were sequenced on the Illumina HiSeq System as 87-base-pair reads. The published analysis was carried out like this. In a later analysis, roughly 80 million unique TCR beta chains were counted across the approximately 640 repertoires, and around 10 million of these chains were shared by at least two donors. Raw reads were error-corrected and collapsed into unique sequences by a nearest-neighbor algorithm in which closely related sequences were merged to remove PCR and sequencing errors. Alignment of CDR3 sequences to IMGT reference sequences was used to assign V, D and J gene segments. Each retained sequence needed at least a six-nucleotide match to both a V gene segment and a J gene segment. A rearrangement counted as productive if the CDR3 had no stop codons and remained in frame with V and J, and every other rearrangement counted as non-productive. CDR3 was defined by IMGT convention, running from the second conserved V-encoded cysteine to the conserved J-encoded phenylalanine. In an earlier analysis of just under 600 of the donors, sequences lacking an unambiguous match to a single V gene segment were excluded. An earlier analysis of a few hundred of the donors classified V segments as functional when productive rearrangements were above 56.7% and as segregating when the standard deviation between donors was above 5%. To diagnose cytomegalovirus status from the catalog of TCR beta chain sequences, a statistical classification framework was built. V and J gene assignment, in a later analysis, came from comparing TCR nucleotide sequences with IMGT/GENE-DB human TR gene sequences. A later analysis assigned CDR3 sequences and most-parsimonious VDJ recombination scenarios with the TCRdist pipeline. A later analysis defined each TCR beta chain by its CDR3 amino acid sequence plus V-gene family, and excluded reads lacking a unique V-gene family. In a later analysis, 500 to 700 highly shared, low-generation-probability nucleotide sequences were removed to address suspected cross-contamination and a sequencing artifact. In a later analysis, a clonal expansion index was calculated for each public chain from normalized within-repertoire ranks of inferred template counts. A later analysis computed generation probabilities with a VDJ recombination model fitted to out-of-frame rearrangements, and checked the results against IGoR. A later analysis scored TCR-TCR, TCR-HLA and TCR-CMV co-occurrence with hypergeometric tests, applying a repertoire-size bias correction to TCR pairs. A later analysis estimated false discovery rates by permuting HLA or CMV assignments 20 times. In a later analysis, co-occurring TCRs were grouped using DBSCAN, with TCRdist sequence similarity added in when clustering inside HLA-allele-positive subsets. Repertoires with fewer than 30,000 or more than 120,000 public chains, plus five repertoires with anomalous nucleotide sharing, were excluded from co-occurrence clustering. Here the immuneACCESS table is served through TCRdb, limited to in-frame sequences with V and J called. Missing clones are a known gap in these copies; in checked studies unresolved V genes cover under half, and the rest lacks a known reason. The V and J calls and clone size come from that table; D and trimming were worked out from the DNA. In this sample the table shows fewer than 200,000 clones, about 83% of which occur a single time. The ten most abundant clones make up 0.7% to 1% of the sample.

In this sample, this clone turned up a few times. Its antigen is currently not known. No base quality information exists; no much larger clone differs at one position. This receptor was obtained from a woman in her 30s in good health and CMV-seronegative. The specimen sequenced was PBMCs. Here the chain combines TRBV13 and TRBJ1-1; there is no confident call for the D gene. The CDR3 sequence is CASSLRGGGVDTEAFF. The nucleotides read TGTGCCAGCAGCTTACGGGGTGGAGGTGTTGACACTGAAGCTTTCTTT.